The 27 T cell receptor beta chains below were found in one sample sequenced in a study of blood T cell repertoires in COVID-19 (dated by TCRdb to 2020 to 2022). Libraries came from the immunoSEQ multiplex PCR assay. Imported from immuneACCESS, the table was reduced by TCRdb to in-frame sequences with V and J called. These copies leave out some clones; in studies compared against another copy, an unresolved V gene accounts for under half, and the cause of the remainder is not known. The sample data list about 370,000 clones, and roughly 90% of these were observed just once. Of the sample, 1.7% is held by the ten largest clones. The source material was PBMCs or T cells enriched from blood (not recorded which). The receptor set was obtained from a woman aged 30 to 39 who had recovered from COVID-19.

The chain joins TRBV28 to TRBJ1-3; a weak D match, TRBD1 (6 bases). Trimming left V 6 bases short and J 2 bases short, with 11 bases between. Germline CDR1 reads MDHEN; CDR2 reads SYDVKM. The CDR3 is 14 amino acids. CDR3: CASRQQGAGNTIYF. Here the CDR3 DNA reads TGTGCCAGCAGGCAACAGGGCGCTGGAAACACCATATATTTT.

This clone was observed once. This chain links TRBV7-9 with TRBJ2-7; 14 bases align to TRBD2. Germline-derived CDR1 and CDR2 are SEHNR and FQNEAQ (reference sequence). J lost 2 bases, V lost 2 bases, and 2 bases had no gene match. This CDR3 is 16 amino acids long. CDR3 sequence (DNA): TGTGCCAGCAGCTTAAAGGGACTAGCGGGAGCCTACGAGCAGTACTTC. Its translation: CASSLKGLAGAYEQYF.

V usage is TRBV11-2 and J usage is TRBJ1-6; TRBD1 is a possible D gene (6 bases). V shed 5 bases and J shed 7 bases, with 18 bases lying between them. The germline V gene has CDR1 SGHAT and CDR2 FQNNGV. The CDR3 runs to 16 residues. CDR3 region: CASSARIQGWNSPLHF. The CDR3 coding sequence is TGTGCCAGCAGCGCACGAATACAGGGCTGGAATTCACCCCTCCACTTT.

V usage is TRBV6-2 or TRBV6-3 and J usage is TRBJ2-5, with D uncertain. The CDR3 is made up of 12 amino acids. Germline CDR1 MNHEY, CDR2 SVGEGT. The V end was cut by 6 bases, the J end by 6 bases, with 11 bases between. CDR3 amino acids: CASSPLTQTQYF. Written as DNA, the CDR3 is TGTGCCAGCAGCCCCCTTACTCAGACCCAGTACTTC.

The rearrangement joins TRBV27 to TRBJ2-1, with D unclear. CDR3 length: 13 amino acids. The V end lost 5 bases, the J end lost 5 bases, and 10 bases lay between the germline ends. The V gene's germline CDR1 is MNHEY and CDR2 SMNVEV (reference sequence). For the CDR3, the DNA is TGTGCCAGCAGTCCCAAGACAAACAATGAGCAGTTCTTC. Translation gives CASSPKTNNEQFF.

This chain connects TRBV29-1 to TRBJ2-2; D not certain. CDR1 SQVTM and CDR2 ANQGSEA come from the germline V gene. The CDR3 spans 13 residues. V was shortened by 4 bases and J by 3 bases, with 9 bases between the two germline ends. CDR3: CSVGYSDTGELFF. The CDR3 DNA reads TGCAGCGTTGGCTACAGTGACACCGGGGAGCTGTTTTTT.

V and J are TRBV5-1 and TRBJ2-7; 8 nucleotides line up with TRBD1. V dropped 3 bases and J dropped 3; count of bases not matched to a gene: 14. The CDR3 totals 17 residues. CDR1 SGHRS and CDR2 YFSETQ come from the germline V gene. CDR3 bases: TGCGCCAGCAGCTCCCCTGCTGGACAGGGAGATTACTACGAGCAGTACTTC. As protein: CASSSPAGQGDYYEQYF.

This chain uses TRBV6-1 with TRBJ2-7, with 10 nucleotides matching TRBD1. The V and J ends lost 3 bases and 6 bases, in that order; junction bases with no gene match: 5. The germline gives CDR1 MNHNS, CDR2 SASEGT. The length of the CDR3 is 14 residues. The CDR3 spells CASSDRQGASEQYF. The CDR3 nucleotides read TGTGCCAGCAGTGACAGACAGGGGGCTAGCGAGCAGTACTTC.

The V and J genes are TRBV28 and TRBJ1-4; tentative D call: TRBD1 (5 bases). Germline V gene data show CDR1 as MDHEN and CDR2 as SYDVKM. V was shortened by 4 bases and J by 4 bases, with 10 bases between the two germline ends. This CDR3 contains 14 residues. The CDR3 bases are TGTGCCAGCAGTTCCGGGGGGGGTAATGAAAAACTGTTTTTT. Its protein product is CASSSGGGNEKLFF.

This clone was seen a handful of times. This rearrangement joins TRBV7-2 to TRBJ2-6; a weak D match, TRBD1 (7 bases). This CDR3 has 19 residues. V gave up 6 bases and J gave up 0 bases, with 21 bases separating them. CDR1 is SGHTA, CDR2 FQGNSA, per germline. The CDR3 DNA reads as TGTGCCAGCAGTTCAACCCGTCGCAGGGGGGACTCTGGGGCCAACGTCCTGACTTTC. Translated, it gives CASSSTRRRGDSGANVLTF.

This clone was observed a handful of times. V and J are TRBV9 and TRBJ1-2; 7 bases are a match to TRBD1. CDR3 length equals 14 residues. The V gene's germline CDR1 is SGDLS and CDR2 YYNGEE. Trimming at V came to 3 bases and at J to 4 bases, leaving 6 bases not matched to a gene. The CDR3 protein is CASSASGTAYGYTF. The CDR3 nucleotides read TGTGCCAGCAGCGCCTCGGGGACAGCCTATGGCTACACCTTC. The entire variable domain, with the rest obtained from reference TRBV9 and TRBJ1-2, is as follows: DSGVTQTPKHLITATGQRVTLRCSPRSGDLSVYWYQQSLDQGLQFLIQYYNGEERAKGNILERFSAQQFPDLHSELNLSSLELGDSALYFCASSASGTAYGYTFGSGTRLTVV.

The J gene is TRBJ1-1, the V gene TRBV6-5; 7 bases line up with TRBD1. The CDR3 totals 16 residues. The germline V gene encodes CDR1 MNHEY and CDR2 SVGAGI. V lost 0 bases, J lost 6 bases, and 10 bases stayed unmatched. CDR3 coding DNA: TGTGCCAGCAGTTACTCAGGCCGCCTAGGGGGCTCTGAAGCTTTCTTT. Protein product: CASSYSGRLGGSEAFF.

This clone occurred a few times. This sequence joins TRBV19 and TRBJ2-2; D is unresolved. Germline-derived CDR1 and CDR2 are LNHDA and SQIVND (reference sequence). The ends were cut back, 5 bases at V and 1 base at J, with 5 bases in the middle. CDR3 length: 13 residues. Here the CDR3 reads CASSPENTGELFF. The DNA for the CDR3 is TGTGCCAGTAGTCCAGAGAACACCGGGGAGCTGTTTTTT.

This clone was detected only once. The rearrangement joins TRBV5-1 to TRBJ1-5, with D unclear. Germline loops: CDR1 SGHRS, CDR2 YFSETQ. This CDR3 spans 14 amino acids. V was shortened by 4 bases and J by 5 bases, with 13 bases between the two germline ends. The CDR3: CASSPGDDHQPQHF. The CDR3 nucleotides are TGCGCCAGCAGCCCCGGAGACGACCATCAGCCCCAGCATTTT.

The rearrangement links TRBV7-8 to TRBJ1-1, with 8 bases lining up with TRBD1. V trimming: 6 bases; J trimming: 2 bases; junction bases outside the gene matches: 5. Germline V lookup: CDR1 SGHVS, CDR2 FQNEAQ. The CDR3 loop spans 14 amino acids. The CDR3 is CASRVDRANTEAFF. The DNA for the CDR3 is TGTGCCAGCAGGGTGGACAGGGCCAACACTGAAGCTTTCTTT.

This chain joins TRBV30 and TRBJ1-4; TRBD1 might be the D (5 bases). This CDR3 comprises 14 residues. In germline, CDR1 is GTSNPN, CDR2 SVGIG (reference sequence). Trimming took off 4 bases at V and 10 bases at J, with 19 bases between the two ends. CDR3 in DNA: TGTGCCTGGACCAACGGGGGAGGGTTTGGAAAACTGTTTTTT. As protein: CAWTNGGGFGKLFF.

The chain has TRBV6-1 and TRBJ2-7; 10 bases align to TRBD2. Germline V gene sequence: CDR1 MNHNS, CDR2 SASEGT. This CDR3 is 18 amino acids long. V shed 1 base and J 3 bases; nucleotides not matched to a gene: 12. Here the CDR3 DNA reads TGTGCCAGCAGTGAAGAGTCTAGCGGGGGCCCAGAAGACTACGAGCAGTACTTC. Its protein product is CASSEESSGGPEDYEQYF.

The J gene is TRBJ1-3, the V gene TRBV14; D not certain. CDR3 length: 15 residues. The germline gives CDR1 SGHDN, CDR2 FVKESK. Trimming took off 0 bases at V and 1 base at J, with 7 bases between the two ends. The CDR3 here is CASSQELLSGNTIYF. The CDR3 coding sequence is TGTGCCAGCAGCCAAGAACTTCTTTCTGGAAACACCATATATTTT.

The chain carries TRBV5-1 and TRBJ1-5, with 9 bases that match TRBD1. The V gene's germline CDR1 is SGHRS and CDR2 YFSETQ. J gave up 5 bases and V 0 bases, and 6 bases lay outside the gene matches. The CDR3 totals 16 residues. CDR3 amino acids: CASSLGDRGLDQPQHF. The CDR3 DNA reads TGCGCCAGCAGCTTGGGAGACAGGGGGTTGGATCAGCCCCAGCATTTT.

V is TRBV21-1 and J is TRBJ1-1. TRBV21-1 is tagged as a pseudogene. This CDR3 has 14 amino acids. CDR3 loop: CASSTSKGGTEAFF. DNA of the CDR3: TGTGCCAGCAGCACCTCAAAGGGAGGGACTGAAGCTTTCTTT.

The rearrangement links TRBV7-9 to TRBJ1-2, with TRBD1 matching over 10 bases. The CDR3 has 14 residues. Trimming at V came to 10 bases and at J to 1 base, leaving 6 bases not matched to a gene. Germline assignment: CDR1 SEHNR and CDR2 FQNEAQ (reference sequence). CDR3 in amino acids: CAIPGQGINYGYTF. The CDR3 DNA is TGTGCCATTCCGGGACAGGGGATTAACTATGGCTACACCTTC.

J is TRBJ2-1 and V is TRBV5-6, with 7 bases aligning to TRBD1. V lost 4 bases to trimming and J lost 12 bases; unmatched junction nucleotides: 7. CDR1 is SGHDT, CDR2 YYEEEE, per germline. The CDR3 has 12 amino acids. This CDR3 is CASSQNRDRQFF. CDR3 nucleotide sequence: TGTGCCAGCAGCCAAAACCGGGACAGGCAGTTCTTC.

This clone was recorded only once. The chain carries TRBV30 and TRBJ2-7; a weak D match, TRBD2 (6 bases). V shed 0 bases and J shed 7 bases, with 16 bases lying between them. The CDR3 contains 14 residues. Germline values: CDR1 GTSNPN, CDR2 SVGIG (reference sequence). Here the CDR3 reads CAWSVLGRRGEQYF. The CDR3 coding sequence is TGTGCCTGGAGTGTACTCGGGAGACGTGGAGAGCAGTACTTC.

CDR3 sequence reads: CSVGQGLGYGYTF. CDR3 nucleotides: TGCAGCGTTGGACAGGGCCTTGGCTATGGCTACACCTTC. The V and J genes are TRBV29-1 and TRBJ1-2; 7 nucleotides align to TRBD1. The CDR3 has 13 amino acids. Germline V CDR1 and CDR2: SQVTM, ANQGSEA. The V and J ends lost 4 bases and 4 bases, in that order; junction bases with no gene match: 6.

This clone is a singleton in its sample. The chain has TRBV12-5 and TRBJ2-6, with no clear D. CDR3 length: 14 residues. Trimming left V 5 bases short and J 6 bases short, with 11 bases between. Looked up from germline, CDR1 is LGHNT and CDR2 is FRNRAP. Written as DNA, the CDR3 is TGTGCTAGTGGTCTCCCGTCCTCGGCCAACGTCCTGACTTTC. This encodes CASGLPSSANVLTF. Full variable domain (outside the CDR3, taken from reference TRBV12-5 and TRBJ2-6): DARVTQTPRHKVTEMGQEVTMRCQPILGHNTVFWYRQTMMQGLELLAYFRNRAPLDDSGMPKDRFSAEMPDATLATLKIQPSEPRDSAVYFCASGLPSSANVLTFGAGSRLTVL.

CDR3 region: CASSPLRGISGELFF. CDR3 coding DNA: TGTGCCAGCAGTCCCCTCCGGGGGATTTCCGGGGAGCTGTTTTTT. This chain connects TRBV6-2 or TRBV6-3 to TRBJ2-2, with TRBD2 as a possible D gene (6 bases). Germline CDR1 and CDR2: MNHEY and SVGEGT. V dropped 5 bases and J dropped 6 bases, with 16 bases sitting between them. The CDR3 totals 15 residues.

CDR3 DNA: TGTGCCAGCAGCCAAGAACTGAGGTCCACTGAAGCTTTCTTT. Protein product: CASSQELRSTEAFF. The V call is TRBV14, the J call TRBJ1-1, with D unresolved. CDR1 and CDR2 from the germline V gene are SGHDN and FVKESK. This CDR3 has 14 amino acids. Trimming pared 0 bases from V and 4 bases from J, leaving 9 bases between.